The 23 T cell receptor beta chains below all came from one sample that was sequenced in a study of T cells in Graves' hyperthyroidism and ophthalmopathy. Amplification yielded TCR beta CDR3 regions, with RNA transcripts as the source. The HTBI set primed first-round TCR CDR3 RT-PCR. TCRdb used MiXCR to reprocess the multiplex PCR reads, holding one entry per CDR3 protein. The sample holds approximately 620,000 distinct CDR3 sequences; about 16% are singletons and the top ten take roughly 3.5%. The sample consisted of blood. These receptors were obtained from a woman aged 40 to 49 with Graves' ophthalmopathy.

This clonotype occurred a few times. The V call is TRBV5-8, the J call TRBJ2-3; 8 bases agree with TRBD2. CDR3 size: 15 residues. J gave up 3 bases and V 4 bases, and 7 bases lay outside the gene matches. Germline V gene lookup returns CDR1 SGHTS and CDR2 YDEGEE. DNA for the CDR3: TGTGCCAGCAGCGTCACTAGCGGCCTGACAGATACGCAGTATTTT. Translation gives CASSVTSGLTDTQYF. Looking up the rest from reference TRBV5-8 and TRBJ2-3 gives the full variable domain: EAGVTQSPTHLIKTRGQQATLRCSPISGHTSVYWYQQALGLGLQFLLWYDEGEERNRGNFPPRFSGRQFPNYSSELNVNALELEDSALYLCASSVTSGLTDTQYFGPGTRLTVL.

The rearrangement joins TRBV7-2 to TRBJ1-2; 10 bases match TRBD1. V dropped 1 base and J dropped 5; count of bases not matched to a gene: 4. The CDR3 runs to 15 residues. Germline CDR1 SGHTA, CDR2 FQGNSA. The chain's CDR3 is CASSLGPGQGYGYTF. CDR3 DNA sequence: TGTGCCAGCAGCTTAGGACCGGGACAGGGGTATGGCTACACCTTC.

The chain employs TRBV2 and TRBJ2-3; 10 bases are shared with TRBD2. This CDR3 is built from 16 residues. Germline V gives CDR1 SNHLY, CDR2 FYNNEI. V lost 2 bases and J lost 2; bases outside the gene matches: 4. In DNA, the CDR3 is TGTGCCAGCAGTGAAAGGCTAGCGGGGGTCACAGATACGCAGTATTTT. It yields the protein CASSERLAGVTDTQYF.

Ten or more counts support this clonotype. This chain uses TRBV7-9 with TRBJ2-1, with 8 positions matching TRBD2. Unmatched junction bases numbered 14, after V lost 5 bases and J lost 8 bases. CDR3 length: 16 amino acids. The germline V gene encodes CDR1 SEHNR and CDR2 FQNEAQ (reference sequence). CDR3 region: CASSPPKSGSRDEQFF. The CDR3 DNA reads TGTGCCAGCAGCCCCCCTAAGAGCGGGAGTAGGGATGAGCAGTTCTTC.

This clonotype has a handful of counts. The chain links TRBV29-1 to TRBJ1-2; perhaps TRBD1 as D (6 bases). CDR3 length equals 15 residues. The germline CDR1 and CDR2 sequences are SQVTM and ANQGSEA. Trimming pared 3 bases from V and 4 bases from J, leaving 18 bases between. Here the CDR3 DNA reads TGCAGCGTTGATGCCCCAGGGGAACAGGGCTATGGCTACACCTTC. Translation: CSVDAPGEQGYGYTF. Supplemented by reference TRBV29-1 and TRBJ1-2, the full variable domain reads SAVISQKPSRDICQRGTSLTIQCQVDSQVTMMFWYRQQPGQSLTLIATANQGSEATYESGFVIDKFPISRPNLTFSTLTVSNMSPEDSSIYLCSVDAPGEQGYGYTFGSGTRLTVV.

This clonotype was found a few times. The CDR3 region is CASSIGGQPQHF. In DNA, the CDR3 is TGTGCCAGTAGTATAGGGGGGCAGCCCCAGCATTTT. The chain links TRBV19 to TRBJ1-5; a possible D gene is TRBD1 (5 bases). This CDR3 comprises 12 residues. Looked up from germline, CDR1 is LNHDA and CDR2 is SQIVND (reference sequence). Trimming took off 1 base at V and 7 bases at J, with 5 bases between the two ends.

This clonotype occurred a few times. This chain links TRBV29-1 with TRBJ2-1; D may match TRBD1 or TRBD2 (5 bases each). The CDR3 length is 10 residues. Trimming removed 5 bases from V and 14 bases from J, with 13 bases in between. Germline V gene data show CDR1 as SQVTM and CDR2 as ANQGSEA. This chain's CDR3 is CSVWLGTEFF. As DNA, the CDR3 is TGCAGCGTTTGGTTGGGGACGGAGTTCTTC.

This clonotype was detected only a few times. The chain links TRBV7-2 to TRBJ2-7, with TRBD2 identical over 8 bases. Germline values: CDR1 SGHTA, CDR2 FQGNSA. Losses at the gene ends were 5 bases for V and 2 bases for J; bases not matched to a gene: 8. This CDR3 has 15 residues. CDR3 nucleotide sequence: TGTGCCAGCAGCCCGAGCGGGGGCCCTACCTACGAGCAGTACTTC. It specifies CASSPSGGPTYEQYF.

This chain joins TRBV6-1 and TRBJ1-4, with a possible D match to TRBD1 (5 bases). Per the germline V gene, CDR1 is MNHNS and CDR2 is SASEGT. The CDR3 is 16 residues long. Deletions cut 5 bases from V and 8 bases from J, with 21 bases between. The CDR3 loop is CASSPWDSGRREKLFF. The CDR3, as DNA: TGTGCCAGCAGTCCCTGGGACTCCGGGAGGAGAGAAAAACTGTTTTTT.

The table lists this clonotype with many counts. This chain links TRBV7-9 with TRBJ2-5; D gene uncertain. Looked up from germline, CDR1 is SEHNR and CDR2 is FQNEAQ (reference sequence). CDR3 length: 12 residues. Between the trimmed V and J ends, which lost 5 bases and 1 base, there was a span of 5 bases. CDR3 protein: CASSRGQETQYF. The CDR3 DNA is TGTGCCAGCAGCCGTGGCCAAGAGACCCAGTACTTC.

This clonotype was observed many times. The gene calls are TRBV4-1 and TRBJ2-5; 8 bases map to TRBD1. Per germline, CDR1 MGHRA and CDR2 YSYEKL. The CDR3 is made up of 14 amino acids. With V trimmed by 1 base and J by 3 bases, 1 base remained unmatched. CDR3: CASSQAGGKETQYF. For the CDR3, the DNA is TGCGCCAGCAGCCAAGCAGGGGGCAAAGAGACCCAGTACTTC.

This clonotype came up many times. This rearrangement joins TRBV20-1 to TRBJ2-1; a possible D gene is TRBD2 (5 bases). The V and J ends lost 4 bases and 2 bases respectively, with 12 bases between them. CDR3 length: 14 amino acids. CDR1 is DFQATT and CDR2 is SNEGSKA in the germline V gene (reference sequence). Here the CDR3 reads CSATETTPYNEQFF. CDR3 nucleotide sequence: TGCAGTGCTACCGAGACTACCCCCTACAATGAGCAGTTCTTC.

To note about this clonotype: Compared with germline, one end of the junction differs, possibly owing to a read error. The V and J genes are TRBV3-1 and TRBJ2-1, with D perhaps assigned TRBD1 or TRBD2 (5 bases each). CDR3 length: 12 amino acids. The V gene's germline CDR1 is LGHDT and CDR2 YNNKEL (reference sequence). The CDR3 bases are TGTGCCAGCGCAGTGGGGACCAATGGGCAGTTCTTC. Translated: CASAVGTNGQFF.

The table lists this clonotype with many counts. The chain joins TRBV20-1 to TRBJ1-2; TRBD1 is a possible D gene (5 bases). Looked up from germline, CDR1 is DFQATT and CDR2 is SNEGSKA (reference sequence). V dropped 1 base and J dropped 4 bases, with 10 bases sitting between them. The CDR3 totals 13 residues. The chain's CDR3 is CSARGGTGYGYTF. Written as DNA, the CDR3 is TGCAGTGCTAGAGGGGGGACCGGCTATGGCTACACCTTC.

Many counts were recorded for this clonotype. This chain links TRBV7-2 with TRBJ2-7, with D possibly being TRBD2 (7 bases). The CDR3 is 14 amino acids. The V and J ends lost 3 bases and 3 bases respectively, with 12 bases between them. The germline V gene has CDR1 SGHTA and CDR2 FQGNSA. The CDR3, as DNA: TGTGCCAGCAGCTTGCAGCGGGACAACTACGAGCAGTACTTC. This encodes CASSLQRDNYEQYF.

This clonotype was seen repeatedly, ten times or more. This chain connects TRBV20-1 to TRBJ2-1, with TRBD2 identical over 8 bases. Germline-derived CDR1 and CDR2 are DFQATT and SNEGSKA (reference sequence). The CDR3 is 12 residues long. The CDR3 sequence is CSIGGALNEQFF. In DNA, the CDR3 is TGCAGCATCGGGGGGGCCCTAAATGAGCAGTTCTTC.

The sample holds many counts of this clonotype. The rearrangement links TRBV2 to TRBJ2-7; weak D call: TRBD1 (5 bases). Germline V gene sequence: CDR1 SNHLY, CDR2 FYNNEI. Trimming stripped 6 bases from V and 3 bases from J, with 12 bases between. This CDR3 is built from 13 residues. Here the CDR3 reads CASSWQGDYEQYF. CDR3 in DNA: TGTGCCAGCAGCTGGCAAGGGGACTACGAGCAGTACTTC.

This clonotype was counted many times. The rearrangement uses TRBV5-1 and TRBJ2-7; D is perhaps TRBD1 (5 bases). Trimming removed 5 bases from V and 4 bases from J, with 10 bases in between. Germline-derived CDR1 and CDR2 are SGHRS and YFSETQ. The CDR3 spans 12 residues. The CDR3 DNA is TGCGCCAGCAGGGGGCTTGGTTACGAGCAGTACTTC. Its translation is CASRGLGYEQYF. Supplemented by reference TRBV5-1 and TRBJ2-7, the full variable domain reads KAGVTQTPRYLIKTRGQQVTLSCSPISGHRSVSWYQQTPGQGLQFLFEYFSETQRNKGNFPGRFSGRQFSNSRSEMNVSTLELGDSALYLCASRGLGYEQYFGPGTRLTVT.

The chain links TRBV6-1 to TRBJ2-7, with 7 bases that match TRBD1. This CDR3 is built from 19 residues. CDR1 is MNHNS and CDR2 is SASEGT in the germline V gene. V lost 4 bases and J lost 0; bases outside the gene matches: 18. The CDR3 protein is CASSGRQGAKPRSSYEQYF. The CDR3 DNA follows: TGTGCCAGCAGTGGGAGACAGGGAGCCAAACCCCGAAGCTCCTACGAGCAGTACTTC.

This clonotype came up a few times. V usage is TRBV12-5 and J usage is TRBJ2-3, with unresolved D. V shed 0 bases and J shed 1 base, with 11 bases lying between them. Germline V lookup: CDR1 LGHNT, CDR2 FRNRAP. The CDR3 totals 16 residues. In DNA form, the CDR3 reads TGTGCTAGTGGTTTGGTTGGTAGTATGGGCACAGATACGCAGTATTTT. Translation gives CASGLVGSMGTDTQYF.

J is TRBJ1-3 and V is TRBV2, with unresolved D. The length of the CDR3 is 12 residues. Deletions cut 8 bases from V and 2 bases from J, with 7 bases between. Germline V gives CDR1 SNHLY, CDR2 FYNNEI. CDR3 in DNA: TGTGCCAGCGAGGAACCTGGAAACACCATATATTTT. Its translation: CASEEPGNTIYF.

The sample holds many counts of this clonotype. V usage is TRBV5-1 and J usage is TRBJ2-1, with 8 bases fitting TRBD2. From germline, CDR1 is SGHRS and CDR2 YFSETQ. The CDR3 length is 17 residues. The V gene end was trimmed by 0 bases and the J gene end by 4 bases; junction bases not matched to a gene: 9. CDR3 nucleotides: TGCGCCAGCAGCTTGGGGGCCCGGGGGGGTCAGTACAATGAGCAGTTCTTC. Amino acids: CASSLGARGGQYNEQFF.

About this clonotype itself: A read error may explain this, as a much larger clone is one base away. The rearrangement uses TRBV2 and TRBJ1-5; TRBD1 is a possible D gene (5 bases). Germline-derived CDR1 and CDR2 are SNHLY and FYNNEI. The CDR3 length is 14 residues. The CDR3 here is CTSAGGFTDQPQHF. In DNA form, the CDR3 reads TGTACCAGTGCTGGGGGTTTTACGGATCAGCCCCAGCATTTT. The full variable domain, in which reference TRBV2 and TRBJ1-5 provide the parts outside the CDR3, is EPEVTQTPSHQVTQMGQEVILRCVPISNHLYFYWYRQILGQKVEFLVSFYNNEISEKSEIFDDQFSVERPDGSNFTLKIRSTKLEDSAMYFCTSAGGFTDQPQHFGDGTRLSIL.